This entry describes one T cell receptor (beta chain). These data come from a study of technical replicates of blood from four donors. CDR3 length: 16 amino acids. In germline, CDR1 is SGHDT, CDR2 YYEEEE. V trimming: 2 bases; J trimming: 3 bases; junction bases outside the gene matches: 9. Sequencing used immunoSEQ multiplex PCR; TCRdb keeps in-frame clones, though not all of them. The table lists about 93,000 clones, about 96% of them singletons. The sequence derives from a human donor in good health. The sample was T cells isolated from PBMCs. This chain connects TRBV5-6 to TRBJ2-7, with 9 bases matching TRBD2. The CDR3 loop reads CASSFRLAVRLYEQYF. CDR3 DNA sequence: TGTGCCAGCAGCTTCAGACTAGCGGTAAGACTCTACGAGCAGTACTTC.